The 3 T cell receptor beta chains reported below all come from one sample, sequenced in a study of T cells in Graves' hyperthyroidism and ophthalmopathy. Amplification targeted TCR beta CDR3 regions from RNA transcripts. The HTBI primer set was used in a first-round RT-PCR of the TCR CDR3. TCRdb independently ran MiXCR on the multiplex PCR reads; one entry per CDR3 protein. The sample contains hundreds of thousands of distinct CDR3 sequences, approximately 15% of which appear only once. Sequencing was done on a sample of blood. All receptors derive from a woman in her twenties or thirties with Graves' hyperthyroidism that later progressed to Graves' ophthalmopathy.

The chain joins TRBV19 to TRBJ1-2; D perhaps matches TRBD1 (6 bases). The CDR3 is made up of 13 amino acids. CDR1 LNHDA and CDR2 SQIVND come from the germline V gene (reference sequence). V dropped 6 bases and J dropped 7 bases, with 15 bases sitting between them. The DNA of the CDR3 is TGTGCCAGTAGGAGGGACATTCGAAGTGGCTACACCTTC. This codes for CASRRDIRSGYTF.

The sample holds a few counts of this clonotype. This chain links TRBV7-9 with TRBJ2-5; the D is unclear. There are 14 residues in the CDR3. Trimming shortened V by 4 bases and J by 5 bases, and 14 bases separated the two germline ends. CDR1 is SEHNR and CDR2 is FQNEAQ in the germline V gene (reference sequence). The CDR3 nucleotides are TGTGCCAGCAGCTACTCCGGAGTAAGTGAGACCCAGTACTTC. Protein product: CASSYSGVSETQYF.

Many counts were recorded for this clonotype. The V gene is TRBV3-1, the J gene TRBJ2-1; D is possibly TRBD1 (6 bases). Deletions cut 1 base from V and 4 bases from J, with 11 bases between. Germline V CDR1 and CDR2: LGHDT, YNNKEL (reference sequence). This CDR3 has 15 residues. The CDR3 DNA reads TGTGCCAGCAGCCAAGTGCAGGGGCCGTACAATGAGCAGTTCTTC. The encoded protein is CASSQVQGPYNEQFF.